This T cell receptor (beta chain) emerged from a study of beta chain features in type 1 diabetes. Since all of the isolated RNA was reverse transcribed, expressed TCRB transcripts were what got sequenced. Generated by immunoSEQ multiplex PCR, the TCRdb table keeps only in-frame clones and is missing some. The table shows 150,000 to 170,000 clones, with roughly 8% occurring only once. Note on this clone: Antigen: not known.

Findings and limits, study-wide: Shorter templates might be favored by PCR, and equally so in patients and in controls. Across all four CD4+ subsets, people with type 1 diabetes showed modestly shorter TCRB CDR3s. Insertions at VDJ junctions were less frequent in type 1 diabetes patients. These patients also deleted more nucleotides at the same junctions.

Germline assignment: CDR1 SQVTM and CDR2 ANQGSEA. The CDR3 spans 16 residues. V was pared by 6 bases and J by 0 bases, with 7 bases of the junction left unmatched. The origin of this receptor is a man aged 18-30 years in good health. Sequencing was done on a sample of central memory CD4+ T cells from blood. V usage is TRBV29-1 and J usage is TRBJ2-5, with 13 bases that match TRBD2. The CDR3 coding sequence is TGCAGCGTCGCCCGGGGGACTAGCGGGGACCAAGAGACCCAGTACTTC. Translated: CSVARGTSGDQETQYF.